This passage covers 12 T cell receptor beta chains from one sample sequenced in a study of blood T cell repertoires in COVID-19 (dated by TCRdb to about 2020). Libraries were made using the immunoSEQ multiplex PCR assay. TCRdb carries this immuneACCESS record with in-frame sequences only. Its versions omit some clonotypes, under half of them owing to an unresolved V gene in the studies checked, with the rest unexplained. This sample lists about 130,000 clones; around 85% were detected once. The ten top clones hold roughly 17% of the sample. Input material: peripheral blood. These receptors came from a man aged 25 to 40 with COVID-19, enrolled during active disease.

The CDR3 DNA reads TGTGCCAGCAGCCGACTTACTTCCTACAATGAGCAGTTCTTC. It yields the protein CASSRLTSYNEQFF. The chain carries TRBV3-1 (or the pseudogene TRBV3-2) and TRBJ2-1, with D hard to call. The germline V gene encodes CDR1 LGHDT and CDR2 YNNKEL (reference sequence). The CDR3 extends over 14 amino acids. Trimming removed 4 bases at V and 1 base at J, with 8 bases between.

The CDR3 here is CASSDGLQGPYGYTF. For the CDR3, the DNA is TGCGCCAGCAGCGACGGACTCCAGGGGCCCTATGGCTACACCTTC. The J gene is TRBJ1-2, the V gene TRBV4-3, with D perhaps matching TRBD1 (6 bases). Germline CDR1 is LGHNA and CDR2 is YSLEER. V lost 5 bases, J lost 4 bases, and 17 bases lay in between. CDR3 length: 15 residues.

This chain's CDR3 is CASSELSATQEQYF. The DNA of the CDR3 is TGTGCCAGCAGCGAACTTAGTGCCACACAGGAGCAGTACTTC. The rearrangement uses TRBV11-3 and TRBJ2-7; D is undetermined. V lost 5 bases and J 7 bases, leaving 18 bases between the germline ends. The germline CDR1 and CDR2 sequences are SGHNT and YENEEA. The CDR3 sequence is 14 residues long.

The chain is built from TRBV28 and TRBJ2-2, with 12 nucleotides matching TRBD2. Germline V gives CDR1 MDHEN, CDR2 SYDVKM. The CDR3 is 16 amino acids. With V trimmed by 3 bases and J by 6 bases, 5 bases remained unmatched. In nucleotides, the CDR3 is TGTGCCAGCAGTTTTGATGCTAGCGGGAGGGCCGGGGAGCTGTTTTTT. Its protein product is CASSFDASGRAGELFF.

The CDR3 loop reads CASSGDRVGEQYF. The CDR3 DNA is TGTGCCAGCAGTGGGGACAGGGTAGGCGAGCAGTACTTC. The gene calls are TRBV6-6 and TRBJ2-7, with 9 positions matching TRBD1. V shed 5 bases and J 6 bases; nucleotides not matched to a gene: 5. CDR1 MNHNY and CDR2 SVGAGI come from the germline V gene (reference sequence). This CDR3 region has 13 residues.

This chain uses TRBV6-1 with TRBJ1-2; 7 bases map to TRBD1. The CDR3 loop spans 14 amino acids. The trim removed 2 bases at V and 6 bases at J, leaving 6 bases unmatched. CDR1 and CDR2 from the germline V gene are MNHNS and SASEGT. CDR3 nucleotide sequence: TGTGCCAGCAGTGAACAGGGGGGTGGGGATGGCTACACCTTC. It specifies CASSEQGGGDGYTF.

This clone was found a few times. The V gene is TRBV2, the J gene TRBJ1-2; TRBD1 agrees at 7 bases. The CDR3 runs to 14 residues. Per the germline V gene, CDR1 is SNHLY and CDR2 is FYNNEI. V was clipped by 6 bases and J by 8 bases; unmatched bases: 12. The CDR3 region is CASSDDRAAGGYTF. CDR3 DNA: TGTGCCAGCAGCGATGACAGGGCTGCAGGCGGCTACACCTTC.

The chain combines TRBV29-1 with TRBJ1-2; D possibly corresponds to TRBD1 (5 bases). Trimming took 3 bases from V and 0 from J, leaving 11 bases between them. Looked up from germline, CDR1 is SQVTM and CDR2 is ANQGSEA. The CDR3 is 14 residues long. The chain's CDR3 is CSVDLPGANYGYTF. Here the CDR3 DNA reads TGCAGCGTTGATTTGCCGGGGGCTAACTATGGCTACACCTTC.

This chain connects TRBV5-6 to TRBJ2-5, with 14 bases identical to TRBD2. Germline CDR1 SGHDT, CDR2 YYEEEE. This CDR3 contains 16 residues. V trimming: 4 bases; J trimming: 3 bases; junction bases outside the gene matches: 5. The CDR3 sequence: CASSTGTSGRKETQYF. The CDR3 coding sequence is TGTGCCAGCAGCACCGGGACTAGCGGGAGAAAAGAGACCCAGTACTTC. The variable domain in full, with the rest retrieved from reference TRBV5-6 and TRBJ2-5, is DAGVTQSPTHLIKTRGQQVTLRCSPKSGHDTVSWYQQALGQGPQFIFQYYEEEERQRGNFPDRFSGHQFPNYSSELNVNALLLGDSALYLCASSTGTSGRKETQYFGPGTRLLVL.

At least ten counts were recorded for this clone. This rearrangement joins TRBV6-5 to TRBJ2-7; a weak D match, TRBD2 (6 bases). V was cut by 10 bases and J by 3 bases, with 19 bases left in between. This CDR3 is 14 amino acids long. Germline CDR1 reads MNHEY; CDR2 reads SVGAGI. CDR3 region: CATGRRRASYEQYF. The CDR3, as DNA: TGTGCCACCGGCAGGCGGAGGGCCAGCTACGAGCAGTACTTC.

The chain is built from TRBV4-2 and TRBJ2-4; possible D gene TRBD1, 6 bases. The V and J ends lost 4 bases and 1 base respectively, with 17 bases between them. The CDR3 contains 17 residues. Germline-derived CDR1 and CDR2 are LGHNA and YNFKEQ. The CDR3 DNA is TGTGCCAGCAGCCTGGTGGCAGGGGATGGGGCCAAAAACATTCAGTACTTC. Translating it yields CASSLVAGDGAKNIQYF.

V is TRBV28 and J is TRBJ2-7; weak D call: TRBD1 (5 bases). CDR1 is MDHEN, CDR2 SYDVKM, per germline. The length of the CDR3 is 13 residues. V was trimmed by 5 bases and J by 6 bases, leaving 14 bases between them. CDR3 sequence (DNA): TGTGCCAGCAGTCTCTCAGGGTGGGGCGAGCAGTACTTC. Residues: CASSLSGWGEQYF.